The source of this TCR beta chain is a study of control samples from healthy donors and cancer patients (TCRdb year 2020). About this clone itself: Its antigen is unknown. Nothing much larger sits one base from this clone, and base qualities are not available.

Receptor amplification or capture employed the immunoSEQ multiplex PCR assay. Entries here come from immuneACCESS through TCRdb and include only in-frame sequences with V and J called. Some clones fail to appear in such tables; in the studies checked, an unresolved V gene covers under half of the shortfall, and the cause of the remainder is unknown. This sample comprises tens of thousands of clones, 85% to 90% of them detected only once. The ten largest clones represent 1.5% to 2% of the sample. V lost 2 bases and J lost 4 bases, and the count of bases not matched to a germline gene is 2. Taken from cysteine to phenylalanine, the CDR3 has 14 residues. Kept here is only the CDR3 DNA, which spans 42 bases and is read in frame from base 1. Sequences SEHNR (CDR1) and FQNEAQ (CDR2) are obtained from the germline V gene (reference sequence).

The sequence was collected from a woman aged 60 to 75 with head and neck cancer. Recombination linked TRBV7-9 to TRBJ1-5, and 7 bases in between align with TRBD1. Sequenced sample: PBMCs. The sequenced DNA is TGTGCCAGCAGCTTAACAGGGGAAAATCAGCCCCAGCATTTT. Its product reads: CASSLTGENQPQHF.